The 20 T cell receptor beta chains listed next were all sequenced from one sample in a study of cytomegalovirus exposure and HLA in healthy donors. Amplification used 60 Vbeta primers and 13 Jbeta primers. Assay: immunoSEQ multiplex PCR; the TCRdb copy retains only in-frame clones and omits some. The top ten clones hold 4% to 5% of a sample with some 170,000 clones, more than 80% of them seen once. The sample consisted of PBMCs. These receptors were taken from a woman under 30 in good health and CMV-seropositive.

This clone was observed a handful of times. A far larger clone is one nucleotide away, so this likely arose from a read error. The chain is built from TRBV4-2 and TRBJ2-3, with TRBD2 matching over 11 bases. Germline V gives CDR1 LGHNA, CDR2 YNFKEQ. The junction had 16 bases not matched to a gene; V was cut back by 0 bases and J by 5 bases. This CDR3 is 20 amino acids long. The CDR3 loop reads CASSQESVAGGPFSRDTQYF. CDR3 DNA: TGTGCCAGCAGCCAAGAATCGGTAGCGGGGGGGCCTTTTTCAAGAGATACGCAGTATTTT.

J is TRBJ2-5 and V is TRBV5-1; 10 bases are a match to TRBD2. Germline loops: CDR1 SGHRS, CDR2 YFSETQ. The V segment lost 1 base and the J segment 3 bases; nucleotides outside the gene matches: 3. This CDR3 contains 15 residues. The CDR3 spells CASSLSGTSEETQYF. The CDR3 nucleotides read TGCGCCAGCAGCTTGTCCGGGACTAGCGAAGAGACCCAGTACTTC. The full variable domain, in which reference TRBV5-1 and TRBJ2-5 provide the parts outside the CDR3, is KAGVTQTPRYLIKTRGQQVTLSCSPISGHRSVSWYQQTPGQGLQFLFEYFSETQRNKGNFPGRFSGRQFSNSRSEMNVSTLELGDSALYLCASSLSGTSEETQYFGPGTRLLVL.

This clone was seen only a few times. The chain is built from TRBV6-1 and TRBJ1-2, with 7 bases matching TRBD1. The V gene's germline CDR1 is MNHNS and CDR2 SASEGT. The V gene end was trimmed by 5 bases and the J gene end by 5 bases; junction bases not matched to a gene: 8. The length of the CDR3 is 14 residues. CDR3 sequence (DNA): TGTGCCAGCAGTCCGGGACAGTCACTTTATGGCTACACCTTC. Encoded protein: CASSPGQSLYGYTF.

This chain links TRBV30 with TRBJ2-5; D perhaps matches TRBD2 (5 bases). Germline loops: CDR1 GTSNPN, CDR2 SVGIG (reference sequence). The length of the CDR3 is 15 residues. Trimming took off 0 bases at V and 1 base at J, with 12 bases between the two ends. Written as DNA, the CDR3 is TGTGCCTGGAGTGTTCTAGCCTCGGGCCAAGAGACCCAGTACTTC. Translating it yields CAWSVLASGQETQYF.

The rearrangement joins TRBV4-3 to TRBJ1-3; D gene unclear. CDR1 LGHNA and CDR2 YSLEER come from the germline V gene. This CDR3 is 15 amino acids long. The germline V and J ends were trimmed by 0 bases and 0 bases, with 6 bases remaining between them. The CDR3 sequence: CASSQEGLSGNTIYF. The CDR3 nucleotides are TGCGCCAGCAGCCAAGAGGGCCTCTCTGGAAACACCATATATTTT.

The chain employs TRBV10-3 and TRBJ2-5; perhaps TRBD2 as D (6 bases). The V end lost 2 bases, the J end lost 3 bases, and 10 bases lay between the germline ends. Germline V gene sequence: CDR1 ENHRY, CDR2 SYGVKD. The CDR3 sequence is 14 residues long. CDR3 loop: CAISEGRGEETQYF. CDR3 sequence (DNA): TGTGCCATCAGTGAGGGGCGGGGAGAAGAGACCCAGTACTTC.

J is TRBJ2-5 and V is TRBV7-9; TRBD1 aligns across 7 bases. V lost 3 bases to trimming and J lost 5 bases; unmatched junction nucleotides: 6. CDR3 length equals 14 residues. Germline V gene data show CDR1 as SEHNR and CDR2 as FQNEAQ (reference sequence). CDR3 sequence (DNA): TGTGCCAGCAGCTTCTTCGACAGGGCGGAGACCCAGTACTTC. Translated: CASSFFDRAETQYF. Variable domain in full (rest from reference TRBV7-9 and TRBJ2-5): DTGVSQNPRHKITKRGQNVTFRCDPISEHNRLYWYRQTLGQGPEFLTYFQNEAQLEKSRLLSDRFSAERPKGSFSTLEIQRTEQGDSAMYLCASSFFDRAETQYFGPGTRLLVL.

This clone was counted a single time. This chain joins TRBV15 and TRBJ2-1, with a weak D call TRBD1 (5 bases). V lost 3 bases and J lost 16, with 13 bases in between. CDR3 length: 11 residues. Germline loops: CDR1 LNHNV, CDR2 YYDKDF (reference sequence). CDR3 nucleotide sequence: TGTGCCACCAGCAGGGTGGGGCTCCCCTTCTTC. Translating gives CATSRVGLPFF.

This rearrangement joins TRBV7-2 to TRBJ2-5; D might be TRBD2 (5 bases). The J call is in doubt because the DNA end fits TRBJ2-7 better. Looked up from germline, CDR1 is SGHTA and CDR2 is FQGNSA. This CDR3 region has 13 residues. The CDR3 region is CASSLATGNEQYF. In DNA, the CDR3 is TGTGCCAGCAGCTTAGCAACGGGGAACGAGCAGTACTTC.

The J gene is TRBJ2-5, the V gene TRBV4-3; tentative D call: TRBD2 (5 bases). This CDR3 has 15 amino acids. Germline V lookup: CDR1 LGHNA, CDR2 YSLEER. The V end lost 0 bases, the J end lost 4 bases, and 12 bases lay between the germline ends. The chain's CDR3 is CASSQDPTAAETQYF. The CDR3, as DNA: TGCGCCAGCAGCCAAGATCCCACAGCGGCAGAGACCCAGTACTTC.

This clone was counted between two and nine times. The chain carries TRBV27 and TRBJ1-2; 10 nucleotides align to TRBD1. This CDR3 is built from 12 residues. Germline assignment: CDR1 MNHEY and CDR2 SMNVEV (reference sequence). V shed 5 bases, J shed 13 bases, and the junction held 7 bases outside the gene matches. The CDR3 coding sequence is TGTGCCAGCAGTCCGACAGGGGGCTTATCCACCTTC. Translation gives CASSPTGGLSTF.

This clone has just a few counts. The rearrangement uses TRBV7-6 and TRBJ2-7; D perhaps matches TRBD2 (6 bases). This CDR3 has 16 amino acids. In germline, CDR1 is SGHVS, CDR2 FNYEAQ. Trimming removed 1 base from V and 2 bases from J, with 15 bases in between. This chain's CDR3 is CASSLDPLAPTYEQYF. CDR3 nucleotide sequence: TGTGCCAGCAGCTTAGATCCCCTAGCGCCCACCTACGAGCAGTACTTC.

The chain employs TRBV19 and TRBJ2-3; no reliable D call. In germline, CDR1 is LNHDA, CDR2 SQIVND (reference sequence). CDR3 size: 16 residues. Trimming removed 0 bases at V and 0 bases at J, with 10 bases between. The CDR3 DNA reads TGTGCCAGTAGTATAGATCTGTCCCCTAGCACAGATACGCAGTATTTT. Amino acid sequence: CASSIDLSPSTDTQYF. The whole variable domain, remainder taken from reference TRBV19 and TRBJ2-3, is DGGITQSPKYLFRKEGQNVTLSCEQNLNHDAMYWYRQDPGQGLRLIYYSQIVNDFQKGDIAEGYSVSREKKESFPLTVTSAQKNPTAFYLCASSIDLSPSTDTQYFGPGTRLTVL.

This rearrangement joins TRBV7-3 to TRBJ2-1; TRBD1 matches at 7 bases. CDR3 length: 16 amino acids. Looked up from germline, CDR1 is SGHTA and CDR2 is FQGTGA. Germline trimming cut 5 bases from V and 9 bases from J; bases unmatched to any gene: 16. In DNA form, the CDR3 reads TGTGCCAGCAGCCCCCGGGACAGATGGGGCTCAAGTGAGCAGTTCTTC. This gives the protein CASSPRDRWGSSEQFF.

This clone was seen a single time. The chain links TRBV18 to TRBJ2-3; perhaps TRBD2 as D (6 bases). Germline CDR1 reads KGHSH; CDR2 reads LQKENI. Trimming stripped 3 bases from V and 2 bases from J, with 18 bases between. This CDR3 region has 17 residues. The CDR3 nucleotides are TGTGCCAGCTCACCGGAAAGGGTACGGGAGTCCACAGATACGCAGTATTTT. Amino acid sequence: CASSPERVRESTDTQYF.

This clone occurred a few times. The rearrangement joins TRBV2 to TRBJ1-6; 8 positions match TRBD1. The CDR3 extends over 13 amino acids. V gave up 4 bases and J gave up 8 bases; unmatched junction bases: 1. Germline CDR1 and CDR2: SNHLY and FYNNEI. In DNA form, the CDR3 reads TGTGCCAGCAGTGCACAGGGGGATTCACCCCTCCACTTT. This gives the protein CASSAQGDSPLHF. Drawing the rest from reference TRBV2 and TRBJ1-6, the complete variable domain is EPEVTQTPSHQVTQMGQEVILRCVPISNHLYFYWYRQILGQKVEFLVSFYNNEISEKSEIFDDQFSVERPDGSNFTLKIRSTKLEDSAMYFCASSAQGDSPLHFGNGTRLTVT.

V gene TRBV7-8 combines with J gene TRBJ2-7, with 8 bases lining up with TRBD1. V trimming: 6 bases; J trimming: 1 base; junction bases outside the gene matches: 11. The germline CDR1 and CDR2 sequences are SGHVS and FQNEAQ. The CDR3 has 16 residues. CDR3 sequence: CASSSRRDRPSYEQYF. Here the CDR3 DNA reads TGTGCCAGCAGTTCCCGCCGGGACAGGCCTTCCTACGAGCAGTACTTC.

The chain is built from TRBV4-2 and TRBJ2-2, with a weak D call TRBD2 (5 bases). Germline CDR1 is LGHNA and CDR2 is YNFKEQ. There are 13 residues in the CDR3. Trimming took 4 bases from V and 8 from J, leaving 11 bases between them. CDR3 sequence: CASSPSGAGELFF. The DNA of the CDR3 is TGTGCCAGCAGCCCCAGCGGCGCTGGGGAGCTGTTTTTT.

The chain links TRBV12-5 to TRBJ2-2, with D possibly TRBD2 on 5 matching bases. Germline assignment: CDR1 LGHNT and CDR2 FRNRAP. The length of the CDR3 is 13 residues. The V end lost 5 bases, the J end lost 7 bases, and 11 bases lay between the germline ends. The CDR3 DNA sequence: TGTGCTAGTGGTCCGGAGGTCCGCGGGGAGCTGTTTTTT. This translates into CASGPEVRGELFF.

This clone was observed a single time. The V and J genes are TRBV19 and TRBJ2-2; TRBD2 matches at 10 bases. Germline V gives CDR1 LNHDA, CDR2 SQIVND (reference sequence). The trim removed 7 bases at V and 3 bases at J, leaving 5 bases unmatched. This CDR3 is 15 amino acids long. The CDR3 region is CASTTSGEHTGELFF. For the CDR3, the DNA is TGTGCCAGTACTACTAGCGGGGAACACACCGGGGAGCTGTTTTTT.